The rows below give T cell receptor beta chains drawn from one sample of a study of kidney transplant recipient with SARS-CoV-2 infection. TCRdb passed the reads through MiXCR, listing each CDR3 protein once. This table has about 240,000 distinct CDR3 sequences, 25% to 35% appearing once. The sequencing here drew on a blood sample, taken at baseline and on day 111 from a kidney transplant recipient. Every receptor here comes from a young adult male patient who had COVID-19 and was a kidney transplant recipient. The T cells may partly be graft donor cells. The CDR3 runs from the conserved cysteine through the conserved F or W. A D gene is named only where the DNA matches it firmly. Size tells how often a clone was seen (once, few, many) or the class of an expanded clone, and some rows leave it out.

v_call	d_call	clone_size	j_call	cdr3_nt	cdr3_aa
TRBV23-1	.	many	TRBJ1-3	TGCGCCAGCAGTCGGGGTGTGTTCTCTGGAAACACCATATATTTT	CASSRGVFSGNTIYF
TRBV7-5	.	many	TRBJ1-2	.	CISVPENDYEVGKTYGYTF
TRBV6-5	TRBD2	few	TRBJ2-1	TGTGCCAGCAGGGTTGGACTAGCGGGAGACGGCGGCTACAATGAGCAGTTCTTC	CASRVGLAGDGGYNEQFF
TRBV9	.	many	TRBJ1-4	TGTGCCAGCAGCGGGGGACTGACTCTTAATGAAAAACTGTTTTTT	CASSGGLTLNEKLFF
TRBV10-3	TRBD1	many	TRBJ2-1	TGTGCCATCAGGGACCCAGGGGGCGTCGACAATGAGCAGTTCTTC	CAIRDPGGVDNEQFF
TRBV3-1	.	many	TRBJ1-2	TGTGCCAGCAGCTGTAGCTTCACCCTTCGAAAGACCTATGGCTACACCTTC	CASSCSFTLRKTYGYTF
TRBV5-1	TRBD1	many	TRBJ1-1	TGCGCCAGCACCTCCGGACAGGGGTATCCTCACACTGAAGCTTTCTTT	CASTSGQGYPHTEAFF
TRBV6-8	.	many	TRBJ1-2	TGTGCCAGCAGTCATCGATCACGCTCTAGAAAGACCTATGGCTACACCTTC	CASSHRSRSRKTYGYTF
TRBV15	TRBD1	.	TRBJ2-5	TGTGCCACCAGCACCAGGACAGGGGGCGAGGAGACCCAGTACTTC	CATSTRTGGEETQYF
TRBV5-4	.	many	TRBJ1-2	TGTGCCAGCAGCTTGGCCCTGGATGGCTACACCTTC	CASSLALDGYTF
TRBV6-2/TRBV6-3	.	many	TRBJ1-2	TGTGCCAGCAGTTCTCTTGTCTGCATCGGAAAGACCTATGGCTACACCTTC	CASSSLVCIGKTYGYTF
TRBV20-1	TRBD1	many	TRBJ1-4	TGCAGTGCTAGAGGAGGGACAGGCCAACATGAAAAACTGTTTTTT	CSARGGTGQHEKLFF
TRBV2	.	many	TRBJ2-7	TGTGCCAGCTCCTCCAACGTGGGCGAGCAGTACTTC	CASSSNVGEQYF
TRBV10-1	TRBD2	many	TRBJ2-5	TGCGCCAGCAGTGAGGTGCGGGAGGCTCAGGAGACCCAGTACTTC	CASSEVREAQETQYF
TRBV18	.	many	TRBJ1-5	TGTGCCAGCTCACAAGGTGGGGAACAGCCCCAGCATTTT	CASSQGGEQPQHF
TRBV28	.	many	TRBJ2-7	TGTGCCAGCAGTTTAAACGGGCTGGATTACGAGCAGTACTTC	CASSLNGLDYEQYF
TRBV12-3/TRBV12-4	.	many	TRBJ1-1	TGTGCCAGCAGCCGTTCGGAGCGAGCTTTCTTT	CASSRSERAFF
TRBV19	.	many	TRBJ1-5	TGTGCCAGTAGGGGACCGGGAGGCAATCAGCCCCAGCATTTT	CASRGPGGNQPQHF
TRBV2	.	many	TRBJ2-1	TGTGCCAGCAGTTTCGACAGGTCCCCCGATGAGCAGTTCTTC	CASSFDRSPDEQFF
TRBV30	TRBD1	many	TRBJ1-5	TGTGCCTACCGGGACAGTATTAATCAGCCCCAGCATTTT	CAYRDSINQPQHF
TRBV6-9	.	many	TRBJ1-2	TGTGCCAGCAGTCGTTACAGGCCTTACGGAAAGACCTATGGCTACACCTTC	CASSRYRPYGKTYGYTF
TRBV19	.	many	TRBJ1-3	TGTGCCAGTAGGCGGCGGACGGCTGGAAACACCATATATTTT	CASRRRTAGNTIYF
TRBV20-1	TRBD1	many	TRBJ2-7	TGCAGTGCTAGAAGCCCACAGGGGGCCTCCTACGAGCAGTACTTC	CSARSPQGASYEQYF
TRBV7-9	.	many	TRBJ1-1	TGTGCCAGCAGCCCCCCCCCGGGGGGGGACACTGAAGCTTTCTTT	CASSPPPGGDTEAFF
TRBV18	TRBD1	.	TRBJ1-6	TGTAACAGCTCACAGACGGGACAGACCAATAATTCACCCCTCCACTTT	CNSSQTGQTNNSPLHF
TRBV2	.	.	TRBJ2-1	TGTGCCAGCAGTGAAGCGGGAGCACGGACTCTCTACAATGAGCAGTTCTTC	CASSEAGARTLYNEQFF
TRBV30	.	many	TRBJ1-2	TGTGCCTGGATGTCAACGCGTTATAGAAAGACCTATGGCTACACCTTC	CAWMSTRYRKTYGYTF
TRBV14	.	few	TRBJ2-3	TGTGCCAGCAGCCAAAGCTGGGGGGATACGCAGTATTTT	CASSQSWGDTQYF
TRBV30	.	many	TRBJ1-2	TGTGCCTGCCCCGGAGACGAGGCCCCCTATGGCTACACCTTC	CACPGDEAPYGYTF
TRBV3-1	TRBD1	many	TRBJ2-5	TGTGCCAGCAGCCTCCTAGACAGGGGGGAGACCCAGTACTTC	CASSLLDRGETQYF
TRBV3-1	.	many	TRBJ2-2	TGTGCCAGCAGCCAAGTAAGGGGCGGCGGTCCCGGGGAGCTGTTTTTT	CASSQVRGGGPGELFF
TRBV30	.	many	TRBJ1-1	TGTGCCTGGAGCCAAGGGAGTAACACTGAAGCTTTCTTT	CAWSQGSNTEAFF
TRBV20-1	.	few	TRBJ2-5	TGCAGTGCGGGAGACGGGGTCGAGGAGACCCAGTACTTC	CSAGDGVEETQYF
TRBV10-2	.	once	TRBJ2-5	TGCGCCAGCAGTGAATTCGGAGAGACCCGGTACTTC	CASSEFGETRYF
TRBV27	.	many	TRBJ2-7	TGTGCCAGCAGTTTAGACTCGGGGCTGGCGCAGTACTTC	CASSLDSGLAQYF
TRBV12-3/TRBV12-4	TRBD2	many	TRBJ2-2	TGTGCCAGCGGACCAAATAGCGGGAGGGCCCTCGTAAAGAACACCGGGGAGCTGTTTTTT	CASGPNSGRALVKNTGELFF
TRBV3-1	.	many	TRBJ2-2	TGTGCCAGCAGCGAATTGCATCCCATTTCAGGCTTGACCGGGGAGCTGTTTTTT	CASSELHPISGLTGELFF
TRBV6-6	.	many	TRBJ1-2	TGTGCCAGCAGTCCAAAGATAGGTGGGAGAAAGACCTATGGCTACACCTTC	CASSPKIGGRKTYGYTF
TRBV3-2	.	many	TRBJ2-1	TGTGCCAGCAGCCAAGCACAGGGGGTCCATGAGCAGTTCTTC	CASSQAQGVHEQFF
TRBV5-5	TRBD1	many	TRBJ1-6	TGTGCCAGCATCCGATCCGGGACAGCTAATTCACCCCTCCACTTT	CASIRSGTANSPLHF
TRBV12-3/TRBV12-4	.	many	TRBJ1-2	TGTGCCAGCAGTTTTTGGGGGGACTATGGCTACACCTTC	CASSFWGDYGYTF
TRBV28	TRBD2	.	TRBJ2-1	TGTGCCAGCAGTTTATGGGGACTAGCGGGAGGGTCAAATGAGCAGTTCTTC	CASSLWGLAGGSNEQFF
TRBV7-2	.	many	TRBJ2-7	TGTGCCAGCAGCTTACGGCGCATAGGGGACTCCTACGAGCAGTACTTC	CASSLRRIGDSYEQYF
TRBV9	.	few	TRBJ1-2	TGTGCCAGCAGCGTAGGCAGGGCCGGGGGCTACACCTTC	CASSVGRAGGYTF
TRBV30	.	few	TRBJ2-1	TGTGCCTGGAGTGTACTTACAAGTGAGCAGTTCTTC	CAWSVLTSEQFF
TRBV30	.	many	TRBJ2-3	TGTGCCTGGAGTGTTACAGGCACAGATACGCAGTATTTT	CAWSVTGTDTQYF
TRBV2	.	medium-sized	TRBJ2-5	TGTGCCAGTCATGACTTCCAAGAGACCCAGTACTTC	CASHDFQETQYF
TRBV7-6	.	many	TRBJ1-2	TGTGCCAGCAGCCTTGTCATTGAATCTCGAAAGACCTATGGCTACACCTTC	CASSLVIESRKTYGYTF
TRBV12-3/TRBV12-4	TRBD1	many	TRBJ2-5	TGTGCCAGCAGTTTAGGACAGGGAATGTTGGAGACCCAGTACTTC	CASSLGQGMLETQYF
TRBV6-5	.	.	TRBJ2-2	TGTGCTAGCAGTTACCTGGTGGGCCTCGGGGAGCTGTTTTTT	CASSYLVGLGELFF
TRBV4-3	.	many	TRBJ1-2	TGCGCCAGCAGCCAAGGGGGCGGGGAGGGTGGCTACACCTTC	CASSQGGGEGGYTF
TRBV7-2	TRBD1	many	TRBJ1-1	TGTGCCAGCAGCTTACGTATAGGGACAGGGAGCGCTGAAGCTTTCTTT	CASSLRIGTGSAEAFF
TRBV6-5	TRBD2	many	TRBJ2-7	TGTGCCAGCAGATCGGGACTAGCGGGAATTCTTTACGAGCAGTACTTC	CASRSGLAGILYEQYF
TRBV4-1	.	few	TRBJ2-1	TGCGCCAGCAGCCACTACAATGAGCAGTTCTTC	CASSHYNEQFF
TRBV5-4	TRBD1	many	TRBJ2-7	TGTGCCAGCAGCACACATGGGACAGGGATCTACGAGCAGTACTTC	CASSTHGTGIYEQYF
TRBV5-6	.	many	TRBJ1-2	TGTGCCAGCGTGTCGTTCAATAGTCGAAAGACCTATGGCTACACCTTC	CASVSFNSRKTYGYTF
TRBV5-1	TRBD2	many	TRBJ2-7	TGCGCCAGCAGCGCGGGAGGGACCCCCTACGAGCAGTACTTC	CASSAGGTPYEQYF
TRBV5-3	.	few	TRBJ1-2	TGTGCCAGATGTCGGGAAGTGGTGAGAAAGACCTATGGCTACACCTTC	CARCREVVRKTYGYTF
TRBV4-3	TRBD1	many	TRBJ2-1	TGCGCCAGCAGCCACCGGACAGGGTCCCCCTACAATGAGCAGTTCTTC	CASSHRTGSPYNEQFF
TRBV11-2	.	many	TRBJ1-3	TGTGCCAGCAGCTTAGAATCTGCGGGCTCTGGAAACACCATATATTTT	CASSLESAGSGNTIYF